The next 10 T cell receptor beta chains were all read from a single sample in a study of vaccination effects on CD4 cells after COVID-19. Before sequencing took place, the ViraFEST assay used viral peptide pools to expand antigen-specific CD4+ T cells. Isolating CD4+ T cells followed approximately 9 days of culture. Nucleocapsid antibody tests were negative, and the vaccine recipients had no prior SARS-CoV-2 infection. Libraries were prepared by immunoSEQ multiplex PCR; TCRdb keeps only in-frame clonotypes and omits some of them. This table holds approximately 44,000 clones, over 75% found once. These receptors lack a known antigen. The source was CD4+ T cells from PBMCs cultured with HCoV-NL63 spike peptides, collected before COVID-19 vaccination. The receptor set was obtained from a human donor who received a COVID-19 vaccine.

The chain couples TRBV18 to TRBJ2-4; the match to TRBD1 covers 7 bases. In germline, CDR1 is KGHSH, CDR2 LQKENI. CDR3 length: 17 amino acids. Trimming cost V 4 bases and J 12 bases; bases outside gene matches: 21. The CDR3 bases are TGTGCCAGCTCACAGACCTACGGACAGGTCTCGTTTCCCGATCAGTACTTC. Protein product: CASSQTYGQVSFPDQYF.

The chain combines TRBV19 with TRBJ2-7, with D maybe TRBD2 (5 bases). The germline gives CDR1 LNHDA, CDR2 SQIVND (reference sequence). V lost 8 bases and J 2 bases, leaving 16 bases between the germline ends. CDR3 length equals 14 residues. CDR3 residues: CASPRTQIAYEQYV. CDR3 DNA sequence: TGTGCCAGTCCCCGGACTCAGATAGCCTACGAGCAGTACGTC.

The rearrangement joins TRBV5-5 to TRBJ2-5; TRBD1 aligns across 7 bases. Germline V gene lookup returns CDR1 SGHKS and CDR2 YYEKEE (reference sequence). This CDR3 spans 17 amino acids. V lost 4 bases to trimming and J lost 5 bases; unmatched junction nucleotides: 17. CDR3 sequence: CASSTRQRYRGGETQYF. DNA for the CDR3: TGTGCCAGCAGCACTAGACAGAGATACAGGGGTGGGGAGACCCAGTACTTC.

V usage is TRBV7-2 and J usage is TRBJ2-7; 7 bases match TRBD1. This CDR3 spans 15 amino acids. Germline trimming cut 5 bases from V and 2 bases from J; bases unmatched to any gene: 9. CDR1 and CDR2 from the germline V gene are SGHTA and FQGNSA. The CDR3 here is CASSLQGTVTYEQYV. The CDR3 DNA is TGTGCCAGCAGCCTACAGGGGACGGTAACCTACGAGCAGTACGTC.

The J gene is TRBJ1-1, the V gene TRBV9; weak D call: TRBD1 (6 bases). V shed 2 bases and J shed 1 base, with 9 bases lying between them. This CDR3 has 14 residues. Germline V lookup: CDR1 SGDLS, CDR2 YYNGEE. This chain's CDR3 is CASSVDSRNTEAFF. The DNA of the CDR3 is TGTGCCAGCAGCGTGGACAGCCGGAACACTGAAGCTTTCTTT.

The chain carries TRBV4-1 and TRBJ2-2; 11 bases agree with TRBD2. Germline V lookup: CDR1 MGHRA, CDR2 YSYEKL. J was trimmed by 0 bases and V by 2 bases; bases with no gene match: 8. The CDR3 totals 19 residues. CDR3 protein: CASSQSWLAGGTNTGELFF. The CDR3 DNA sequence: TGCGCCAGCAGCCAATCGTGGCTAGCGGGGGGAACGAACACCGGGGAGCTGTTTTTT.

In DNA form, the CDR3 reads TGCGCCAGCAGCTTAGGCCCGGCGACAGGGGTCTATGGCTACACCTTC. This encodes CASSLGPATGVYGYTF. The J gene is TRBJ1-2, the V gene TRBV5-1; 8 bases align to TRBD1. This CDR3 has 16 amino acids. Germline values: CDR1 SGHRS, CDR2 YFSETQ. V was pared by 2 bases and J by 4 bases, with 10 bases of the junction left unmatched.

The V and J genes are TRBV4-1 and TRBJ2-1, with D maybe TRBD1 (5 bases). CDR1 and CDR2 (germline): MGHRA, YSYEKL. CDR3 length: 16 residues. Trimming left V 0 bases short and J 8 bases short, with 17 bases between. CDR3 coding DNA: TGCGCCAGCAGCCAAGACGACAGAGACCTATGGGATGAGCAGTTCTTC. Amino acid sequence: CASSQDDRDLWDEQFF.

V is TRBV6-2 or TRBV6-3 and J is TRBJ1-5; D not resolved. The CDR3 has 14 residues. With 5 bases removed from V and 5 bases from J, the gap between germline ends came to 13 bases. CDR1 is MNHEY, CDR2 SVGEGT, per germline. The CDR3 sequence is CASSLDTSYQPQHF. The CDR3 coding sequence is TGTGCCAGCAGTCTCGACACCTCTTATCAGCCCCAGCATTTT.

This chain joins TRBV4-2 and TRBJ2-3; 8 bases are a match to TRBD2. Germline V CDR1 and CDR2: LGHNA, YNFKEQ. CDR3 size: 16 residues. The ends lost 0 bases at V and 5 bases at J; junction bases unmatched: 7. CDR3: CASSQDGDGGGDTQYF. The CDR3 coding sequence is TGTGCCAGCAGCCAAGATGGGGACGGGGGGGGAGATACGCAGTATTTT.